Presented here are 2 T cell receptor beta chains from one specimen sequenced in a study of early stage breast cancer tumors. Measured with immunoSEQ multiplex PCR; TCRdb has only the in-frame clones, and not every one. The table has roughly 30,000 clones, approximately 80% seen once. What was sequenced was blood. These receptor sequences come from a person in their sixties or seventies with breast cancer.

The genes are TRBV7-8 and TRBJ1-2, with 7 bases aligning to TRBD1. The CDR3 contains 14 residues. Looked up from germline, CDR1 is SGHVS and CDR2 is FQNEAQ. V lost 3 bases, J lost 4 bases, and 5 bases stayed unmatched. CDR3 nucleotide sequence: TGTGCCAGCAGCTTGTCGGACAGGATCTATGGCTACACCTTC. Translation gives CASSLSDRIYGYTF. Combining the CDR3 with reference TRBV7-8 and TRBJ1-2 gives the whole variable domain GAGVSQSPRYKVAKRGQDVALRCDPISGHVSLFWYQQALGQGPEFLTYFQNEAQLDKSGLPSDRFFAERPEGSVSTLKIQRTQQEDSAVYLCASSLSDRIYGYTFGSGTRLTVV.

The gene calls are TRBV2 and TRBJ2-2; 10 positions match TRBD2. After removal of 6 bases from V and 0 bases from J, the junction contained 13 bases not matched to a gene. Per the germline V gene, CDR1 is SNHLY and CDR2 is FYNNEI. This CDR3 region has 19 residues. The CDR3 coding sequence is TGTGCCAGCAGCGCCCAAAGGGCTAGCGGGAGCGCGAACACCGGGGAGCTGTTTTTT. It yields the protein CASSAQRASGSANTGELFF.